Presented here are 29 T cell receptor beta chains from one specimen sequenced in a study of a mutant IDH1 vaccine in newly diagnosed glioma. Specified time point: week 35, safety follow-up. Every vaccination contained 300 ug of the mutant IDH1 20-mer peptide and was paired with topical imiquimod. These receptors lack a known antigen. Clones were sequenced by immunoSEQ multiplex PCR, and TCRdb holds only the in-frame ones, with some missing. The sample carries tens of thousands of clones, 75% to 85% recorded once. Source: PBMCs, taken from a glioma patient whose treatment included an IDH1 peptide vaccine. These receptors came from a man between 40 and 49 years old with glioma.

The chain uses TRBV7-9 and TRBJ1-2; no clear D gene. Trimming pared 3 bases from V and 14 bases from J, leaving 13 bases between. Germline loops: CDR1 SEHNR, CDR2 FQNEAQ (reference sequence). The CDR3 is 11 amino acids. The CDR3: CASSFDFGVTF. CDR3 in DNA: TGTGCCAGCAGCTTCGACTTTGGCGTGACCTTC. The full variable domain, its missing parts supplied by reference TRBV7-9 and TRBJ1-2, is DTGVSQNPRHKITKRGQNVTFRCDPISEHNRLYWYRQTLGQGPEFLTYFQNEAQLEKSRLLSDRFSAERPKGSFSTLEIQRTEQGDSAMYLCASSFDFGVTFGSGTRLTVV.

J is TRBJ2-5 and V is TRBV7-2; no clear D. The V and J ends lost 0 bases and 7 bases respectively, with 18 bases between them. The CDR3 covers 16 residues. The germline gives CDR1 SGHTA, CDR2 FQGNSA. The CDR3 here is CASSLALELFKRTQYF. CDR3 nucleotide sequence: TGTGCCAGCAGCTTAGCGCTTGAACTATTCAAGAGGACCCAGTACTTC.

V gene TRBV13 combines with J gene TRBJ2-1, with TRBD2 matching over 13 bases. The CDR3 is 16 residues long. Trimming cost V 5 bases and J 6 bases; bases outside gene matches: 7. Germline V gene lookup returns CDR1 PRHDT and CDR2 FYEKMQ (reference sequence). CDR3 sequence (DNA): TGTGCCAGCAGCCCCGGACTAGCGGGGGCCCCCAATGAGCAGTTCTTC. This translates into CASSPGLAGAPNEQFF.

This clone was observed a few times. The J gene is TRBJ1-5, the V gene TRBV5-8, with 8 nucleotides matching TRBD1. This CDR3 comprises 16 residues. CDR1 is SGHTS and CDR2 is YDEGEE in the germline V gene. V trimming: 3 bases; J trimming: 2 bases; junction bases outside the gene matches: 7. The CDR3 reads CASSSGQDLGNQPQHF. The CDR3 DNA follows: TGTGCCAGCAGCTCGGGACAGGACCTGGGCAATCAGCCCCAGCATTTT.

The gene calls are TRBV30 and TRBJ2-5; the D gene is possibly TRBD2 (6 bases). Germline values: CDR1 GTSNPN, CDR2 SVGIG (reference sequence). This CDR3 is built from 14 residues. The germline V and J ends were trimmed by 1 base and 9 bases, with 18 bases remaining between them. The CDR3 protein is CAWSAWDSRPAQYF. In nucleotides, the CDR3 is TGTGCCTGGAGTGCCTGGGACTCCAGACCGGCCCAGTACTTC. The full variable domain, with the rest looked up from reference TRBV30 and TRBJ2-5, is SQTIHQWPATLVQPVGSPLSLECTVEGTSNPNLYWYRQAAGRGLQLLFYSVGIGQISSEVPQNLSASRPQDRQFILSSKKLLLSDSGFYLCAWSAWDSRPAQYFGPGTRLLVL.

The genes are TRBV6-1 and TRBJ1-2; 9 bases agree with TRBD1. V lost 7 bases to trimming and J lost 4 bases; unmatched junction nucleotides: 7. CDR1 MNHNS and CDR2 SASEGT come from the germline V gene. The CDR3 has 14 residues. CDR3 sequence: CASTVTGGIYGYTF. The CDR3 DNA reads as TGTGCCAGCACTGTGACAGGGGGGATCTATGGCTACACCTTC.

This clone was observed a few times. V usage is TRBV7-8 and J usage is TRBJ1-1; D uncertain. Germline V gives CDR1 SGHVS, CDR2 FQNEAQ. The CDR3 is 14 residues long. Trimming cost V 5 bases and J 0 bases, with 10 bases left between them. This CDR3 reads CASSPPTLNTEAFF. The CDR3 DNA sequence: TGTGCCAGCAGCCCCCCGACACTGAACACTGAAGCTTTCTTT.

The sample holds a few counts of this clone. The chain is built from TRBV10-3 and TRBJ2-7; D perhaps matches TRBD1 (5 bases). Germline values: CDR1 ENHRY, CDR2 SYGVKD. Trimming removed 2 bases at V and 5 bases at J, with 16 bases between. This CDR3 is built from 15 residues. The chain's CDR3 is CAISELRTIGDEQYF. In DNA, the CDR3 is TGTGCCATCAGTGAGCTCAGGACGATAGGGGACGAGCAGTACTTC.

The V call is TRBV5-6, the J call TRBJ1-2; 8 bases map to TRBD1. V dropped 4 bases and J dropped 4; count of bases not matched to a gene: 12. The CDR3 runs 16 residues. From germline, CDR1 is SGHDT and CDR2 YYEEEE. CDR3 bases: TGTGCCAGCAGCCCGCGATCTAGACAGGGGAGCTATGGCTACACCTTC. It yields the protein CASSPRSRQGSYGYTF.

This clone is a singleton in its sample. This chain connects TRBV19 to TRBJ1-1, with unresolved D. The CDR3 sequence is 16 residues long. CDR1 and CDR2 (germline): LNHDA, SQIVND (reference sequence). Trimming took off 7 bases at V and 2 bases at J, with 20 bases between the two ends. The DNA of the CDR3 is TGTGCCAGTACCACAAAACGCAGAACTACCAACACTGAAGCTTTCTTT. Encoded protein: CASTTKRRTTNTEAFF.

The chain uses TRBV7-9 and TRBJ2-5, with TRBD1 identical over 8 bases. This CDR3 contains 12 residues. The V gene's germline CDR1 is SEHNR and CDR2 FQNEAQ (reference sequence). With 7 bases clipped from V and 4 bases from J, the junction kept 2 bases outside the gene matches. In DNA, the CDR3 is TGTGCCAGCAACGACAGGGGAGAGACCCAGTACTTC. Amino acids: CASNDRGETQYF.

This clone was detected only a few times. The chain employs TRBV4-1 and TRBJ1-1, with D uncertain. Trimming cost V 1 base and J 10 bases, with 10 bases left between them. Germline CDR1 reads MGHRA; CDR2 reads YSYEKL. The CDR3 extends over 12 amino acids. The CDR3 bases are TGCGCCAGCAGCCAAGTCTTGGGGAGAGCTTTCTTT. It encodes CASSQVLGRAFF.

The chain combines TRBV5-4 with TRBJ1-2, with D possibly TRBD1 on 5 matching bases. There are 13 residues in the CDR3. Germline V gene sequence: CDR1 SGHNT, CDR2 YYREEE (reference sequence). Trimming took 0 bases from V and 7 from J, leaving 10 bases between them. The CDR3 sequence: CASSLGQGGGYTF. As DNA, the CDR3 is TGTGCCAGCAGCTTGGGGCAGGGCGGTGGCTACACCTTC.

This clone was seen just once. This chain uses TRBV6-1 with TRBJ2-7; perhaps D is TRBD1 or TRBD2 (5 bases each). Trimming took off 6 bases at V and 6 bases at J, with 21 bases between the two ends. The germline gives CDR1 MNHNS, CDR2 SASEGT. The CDR3 sequence is 15 residues long. CDR3 in amino acids: CASSLKGSGQSEQYF. CDR3 sequence (DNA): TGTGCCAGCAGCCTCAAAGGATCGGGGCAATCCGAGCAGTACTTC.

This chain connects TRBV5-4 to TRBJ1-2; 7 bases match TRBD1. CDR3 length: 15 amino acids. V lost 2 bases and J lost 4; bases outside the gene matches: 8. Germline-derived CDR1 and CDR2 are SGHNT and YYREEE (reference sequence). CDR3 residues: CASSFYTTGLYGYTF. DNA of the CDR3: TGTGCCAGCAGCTTCTATACGACAGGGCTCTATGGCTACACCTTC.

This clone has just a few counts. This chain links TRBV11-2 with TRBJ2-7; D gene ambiguous. V was clipped by 2 bases and J by 6 bases, with 14 bases between them. The CDR3 totals 14 residues. The V gene's germline CDR1 is SGHAT and CDR2 FQNNGV. The CDR3 DNA reads as TGTGCCAGCAGCTTATTTCTTAGCTCAGGCGAGCAGTACTTC. Its protein product is CASSLFLSSGEQYF.

This clone has a handful of counts. The chain couples TRBV11-2 to TRBJ1-1, with TRBD1 matching over 7 bases. Germline V gene sequence: CDR1 SGHAT, CDR2 FQNNGV. J was trimmed by 10 bases and V by 5 bases; bases with no gene match: 10. This CDR3 is 13 amino acids long. CDR3 DNA: TGTGCCAGCAGCCTCAGGACAGGTGACCGAGCTTTCTTT. Translation gives CASSLRTGDRAFF.

The rearrangement joins TRBV13 to TRBJ2-7, with D perhaps TRBD1 or TRBD2 (5 bases each). Trimming stripped 2 bases from V and 7 bases from J, with 21 bases between. The CDR3 spans 16 residues. Germline V lookup: CDR1 PRHDT, CDR2 FYEKMQ (reference sequence). The CDR3 region has the DNA TGTGCCAGCAGCTTATTATCCGGGACCACCCTCGGGGAGCAGTACTTC. Encoded protein: CASSLLSGTTLGEQYF.

This sequence joins TRBV25-1 and TRBJ1-4, with D uncertain. Germline lookup yields CDR1 MGHDK and CDR2 SYGVNS. CDR3 size: 14 residues. Between the trimmed V and J ends, which lost 1 base and 8 bases, there was a span of 11 bases. The CDR3 DNA reads TGTGCCAGCAGTGAATGGTCAGTTTCCGAAAAACTGTTTTTT. Translation gives CASSEWSVSEKLFF.

V and J are TRBV6-4 and TRBJ2-1; TRBD2 agrees at 10 bases. Germline CDR1 and CDR2: MRHNA and SNTAGT. The length of the CDR3 is 15 residues. With V trimmed by 4 bases and J by 7 bases, 7 bases remained unmatched. This CDR3 reads CASSGVAGGSNEQFF. CDR3 bases: TGTGCCAGCAGTGGAGTAGCGGGAGGTAGTAATGAGCAGTTCTTC.

This clone is large within its sample. V gene TRBV10-1 combines with J gene TRBJ1-1, with TRBD1 identical over 9 bases. Germline trimming cut 6 bases from V and 6 bases from J; bases unmatched to any gene: 5. Germline CDR1 is WNHNN and CDR2 is SYGVQD (reference sequence). The CDR3 sequence is 13 residues long. The CDR3 DNA reads as TGCGCCAGCAGGGGACAGGGCAAGGCTGAAGCTTTCTTT. Translated, it gives CASRGQGKAEAFF.

V and J are TRBV7-9 and TRBJ2-1; TRBD1 or TRBD2 may be the D gene (5 bases each). The germline V and J ends were trimmed by 0 bases and 7 bases, with 13 bases remaining between them. Germline lookup yields CDR1 SEHNR and CDR2 FQNEAQ (reference sequence). The CDR3 spans 15 residues. In DNA, the CDR3 is TGTGCCAGCAGCTTAGCCGGGACCCTTTGGAATGAGCAGTTCTTC. Encoded protein: CASSLAGTLWNEQFF.

The chain joins TRBV11-2 to TRBJ1-1; D not resolved. Deletions cut 1 base from V and 1 base from J, with 13 bases between. The length of the CDR3 is 16 residues. CDR1 and CDR2 from the germline V gene are SGHAT and FQNNGV. This chain's CDR3 is CASSLGIRRENTEAFF. CDR3 DNA: TGTGCCAGCAGCTTAGGTATAAGGAGGGAGAACACTGAAGCTTTCTTT.

This clone was observed a handful of times. The chain joins TRBV9 to TRBJ1-2, with D tentatively TRBD1 (5 bases). Per germline, CDR1 SGDLS and CDR2 YYNGEE. The CDR3 has 15 amino acids. The V end lost 0 bases, the J end lost 7 bases, and 16 bases lay between the germline ends. The CDR3, as DNA: TGTGCCAGCAGCGTAGCTACGCCCGGGGCTGGTGGCTACACCTTC. Translation gives CASSVATPGAGGYTF.

The chain is built from TRBV7-6 and TRBJ2-7; no definite D call. This CDR3 has 13 residues. Germline CDR1 reads SGHVS; CDR2 reads FNYEAQ. Trimming took off 1 base at V and 5 bases at J, with 9 bases between the two ends. CDR3 sequence (DNA): TGTGCCAGCAGCTTAGGGGAAGGGAACGAGCAGTACTTC. It codes for CASSLGEGNEQYF.

The chain couples TRBV7-2 to TRBJ2-7, with 10 bases that match TRBD1. Trimming took 5 bases from V and 3 from J; bases not matched to a gene: 7. This CDR3 contains 15 residues. The germline V gene has CDR1 SGHTA and CDR2 FQGNSA. Here the CDR3 reads CASSESGTGVYEQYF. CDR3 DNA: TGTGCCAGCAGCGAATCCGGGACAGGGGTCTACGAGCAGTACTTC.

The gene calls are TRBV28 and TRBJ2-7; D might be TRBD2 (5 bases). The CDR3 loop spans 13 amino acids. V was shortened by 7 bases and J by 3 bases, with 13 bases between the two germline ends. Germline assignment: CDR1 MDHEN and CDR2 SYDVKM. The CDR3 spells CASNSGKSYEQYF. CDR3 in DNA: TGTGCCAGCAACTCCGGGAAAAGCTACGAGCAGTACTTC.

This sequence joins TRBV9 and TRBJ2-1, with D unresolved. Germline V lookup: CDR1 SGDLS, CDR2 YYNGEE. CDR3 length: 15 residues. The V end lost 3 bases, the J end lost 7 bases, and 17 bases lay between the germline ends. CDR3 sequence (DNA): TGTGCCAGCAGCGCGTCCCCTTGGCGGCTGAATGAGCAGTTCTTC. This codes for CASSASPWRLNEQFF. The whole variable domain, remainder taken from reference TRBV9 and TRBJ2-1, is DSGVTQTPKHLITATGQRVTLRCSPRSGDLSVYWYQQSLDQGLQFLIQYYNGEERAKGNILERFSAQQFPDLHSELNLSSLELGDSALYFCASSASPWRLNEQFFGPGTRLTVL.

This chain links TRBV27 with TRBJ2-7; 7 bases align to TRBD1. V shed 6 bases, J shed 3 bases, and the junction held 5 bases outside the gene matches. This CDR3 contains 13 residues. Per the germline V gene, CDR1 is MNHEY and CDR2 is SMNVEV (reference sequence). CDR3 nucleotide sequence: TGTGCCAGCAGCCCGGGGACAGACTACGAGCAGTACTTC. Amino acid sequence: CASSPGTDYEQYF.